This TCR beta chain stems from a study of cytomegalovirus exposure and HLA in healthy donors. Overall study results and limits: Altogether, some 170 TCR beta chains were recorded as cytomegalovirus-associated.

In regard to this clone: Antigen: not known.

PCR was performed using 60 Vbeta and 13 Jbeta primers. This table comes from immunoSEQ multiplex PCR, and its TCRdb copy is limited to in-frame clones, with some not included. Counted here are under 200,000 clones, around 76% occurring once; the ten biggest clones make up approximately 1.4%. Sample: PBMCs. The TCR originated in a girl between 10 and 17 years old in good health and CMV-seropositive.

This CDR3 is CASSQTTGVGEKLFF. CDR3 DNA sequence: TGTGCCAGCAGCCAGACGACAGGGGTGGGTGAAAAACTGTTTTTT. The chain links TRBV14 to TRBJ1-4, with 8 bases fitting TRBD1. The CDR3 is 15 residues long. CDR1 is SGHDN, CDR2 FVKESK, per germline. V shed 3 bases, J shed 7 bases, and the junction held 7 bases outside the gene matches.